Shown below are 3 T cell receptor beta chains from a single sample sequenced in a study of blood T cell repertoires in COVID-19. Measured with immunoSEQ multiplex PCR; TCRdb has only the in-frame clones, and not every one. The data contain over 200,000 clones, 87% of them singletons. The sample taken for sequencing was peripheral blood. All receptors derive from a woman aged 18-29 years who had recovered from COVID-19.

This chain connects TRBV6-2 or TRBV6-3 to TRBJ1-2; no firm D call. Trimming cost V 4 bases and J 4 bases, with 10 bases left between them. The CDR3 length is 13 residues. CDR1 and CDR2 from the germline V gene are MNHEY and SVGEGT. In nucleotides, the CDR3 is TGTGCCAGCAGTTTAGCCCTTTTCTATGGCTACACCTTC. It is translated as CASSLALFYGYTF.

This clone came up a few times. The DNA of the CDR3 is TGTGCCAGTAGTATCAATCAGGGAAGGGAAAAACTGTTTTTT. Protein sequence: CASSINQGREKLFF. The rearrangement links TRBV19 to TRBJ1-4; D is perhaps TRBD1 (5 bases). The CDR3 is 14 residues long. V lost 3 bases and J lost 8, with 13 bases in between. Germline loops: CDR1 LNHDA, CDR2 SQIVND (reference sequence).

The V and J genes are TRBV19 and TRBJ2-2, with 9 bases fitting TRBD2. Germline CDR1 is LNHDA and CDR2 is SQIVND (reference sequence). V trimming: 8 bases; J trimming: 1 base; junction bases outside the gene matches: 11. The CDR3 has 17 amino acids. CDR3 bases: TGTGCCAGTTCCCCAAGACTAGCGGAAAAGAACACCGGGGAGCTGTTTTTT. It yields the protein CASSPRLAEKNTGELFF.